This entry describes one TCR beta chain. Its antigen is unknown. For the second PCR, which ran for about 6 to 11 cycles, a sample-barcoded 5' primer and a J-beta primer mix were used. Each TCR beta cDNA got a 12-nucleotide random molecular identifier. MiXCR, run by TCRdb on the 5' RACE reads, gives a single entry per CDR3 protein. The sample records under 850,000 distinct CDR3 sequences, roughly 34% being singletons. This sample stems from a study of blood T cells in healthy people across ages. Study-wide results and limits: PBMCs that were unsorted prevented a conclusive naive versus antigen-experienced comparison.

This sequence originates from a man between 18 and 29 years old in good health. The sample was blood.

The CDR3 DNA reads as TGTGCCAGCAGCGTAGGAGGGGTGGGGAACACTGAAGCTTTCTTT. Protein product: CASSVGGVGNTEAFF. The rearrangement joins TRBV9 to TRBJ1-1, with D possibly matching TRBD1 (5 bases). Trimming left V 0 bases short and J 1 base short, with 10 bases between. This CDR3 is 15 amino acids long. Germline-derived CDR1 and CDR2 are SGDLS and YYNGEE.